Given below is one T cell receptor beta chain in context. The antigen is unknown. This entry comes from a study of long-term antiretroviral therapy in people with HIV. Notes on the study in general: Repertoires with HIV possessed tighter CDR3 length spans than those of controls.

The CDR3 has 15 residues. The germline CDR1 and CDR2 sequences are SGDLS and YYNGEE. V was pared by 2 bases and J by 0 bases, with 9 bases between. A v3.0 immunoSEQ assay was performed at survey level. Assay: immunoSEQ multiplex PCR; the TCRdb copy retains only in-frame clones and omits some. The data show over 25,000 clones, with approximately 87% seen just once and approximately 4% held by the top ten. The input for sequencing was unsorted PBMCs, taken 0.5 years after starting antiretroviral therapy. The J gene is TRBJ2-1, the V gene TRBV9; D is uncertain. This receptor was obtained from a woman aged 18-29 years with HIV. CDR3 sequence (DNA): TGTGCCAGCAGCGTTAGGGTGAGCTCCTACAATGAGCAGTTCTTC. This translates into CASSVRVSSYNEQFF.